A single sample gave rise to the 6 T cell receptor beta chains below, sequenced in a study of shared clonotypes between healthy human individuals. The protocol was immunoSEQ multiplex PCR, while the TCRdb copy is restricted to in-frame clones and leaves out a portion. Seen here are about 600,000 clones, less than 98% observed once, and the top ten hold roughly 0.05%. Sample: naive CD4+ T cells sorted from blood. Subset in this sample: CD45RA+ positively selected. The source is a woman aged 25 to 39 in good health.

With regard to this clone: Other DNA sequences from this sample encode an identical CDR3 as well. V usage is TRBV30 and J usage is TRBJ2-7; the D is unclear. V was pared by 0 bases and J by 1 base, with 1 base between. Germline CDR1 is GTSNPN and CDR2 is SVGIG (reference sequence). This CDR3 is 11 amino acids long. Written as DNA, the CDR3 is TGTGCCTGGAGTGTATCCTACGAGCAGTACTTC. The encoded protein is CAWSVSYEQYF.

The rearrangement uses TRBV28 and TRBJ1-2, with no clear D. Germline lookup yields CDR1 MDHEN and CDR2 SYDVKM. CDR3 length equals 14 residues. V was trimmed by 6 bases and J by 4 bases, leaving 15 bases between them. For the CDR3, the DNA is TGTGCCAGCAGACTGACGACAATTACCTATGGCTACACCTTC. It translates to CASRLTTITYGYTF.

The rearrangement links TRBV2 to TRBJ1-5; the D gene is possibly TRBD1 (5 bases). Between the trimmed V and J ends, which lost 8 bases and 4 bases, there was a span of 15 bases. Germline CDR1 reads SNHLY; CDR2 reads FYNNEI. There are 14 residues in the CDR3. CDR3 bases: TGTGCCAGCTCTCTTGGTAGGACAAATCAGCCCCAGCATTTT. It yields the protein CASSLGRTNQPQHF.

V usage is TRBV19 and J usage is TRBJ2-2; no reliable D call. Germline V gene data show CDR1 as LNHDA and CDR2 as SQIVND (reference sequence). V was trimmed by 6 bases and J by 8 bases, leaving 16 bases between them. This CDR3 comprises 14 residues. The DNA of the CDR3 is TGTGCCAGTAGCCAAACCCAACCCAGTGGGGAGCTGTTTTTT. It encodes CASSQTQPSGELFF.

The gene calls are TRBV27 and TRBJ1-1; D ambiguous. The CDR3 contains 15 residues. Germline values: CDR1 MNHEY, CDR2 SMNVEV (reference sequence). V was shortened by 5 bases and J by 1 base, with 14 bases between the two germline ends. CDR3 region: CASSPAARENTEAFF. CDR3 DNA: TGTGCCAGCAGTCCCGCCGCCCGGGAGAACACTGAAGCTTTCTTT.

A note on this clone: The sample holds other DNA sequences that translate to the same CDR3. The genes are TRBV2 and TRBJ2-7, with unresolved D. The CDR3 runs 11 residues. The germline V gene encodes CDR1 SNHLY and CDR2 FYNNEI. The V gene lost 3 bases and the J gene lost 2 bases, with 2 bases spanning the gap. The CDR3: CASSETYEQYF. DNA for the CDR3: TGTGCCAGCAGTGAGACCTACGAGCAGTACTTC. The full variable domain, its missing parts supplied by reference TRBV2 and TRBJ2-7, is EPEVTQTPSHQVTQMGQEVILRCVPISNHLYFYWYRQILGQKVEFLVSFYNNEISEKSEIFDDQFSVERPDGSNFTLKIRSTKLEDSAMYFCASSETYEQYFGPGTRLTVT.